The TCR beta chain described here comes from a study of T cell changes during pregnancy in multiple sclerosis. This clone was counted once. TCRdb's copy holds only in-frame clones and misses some; the assay was immunoSEQ multiplex PCR. The sample lists around 130,000 clones; 90% to 96% were seen once. CDR1 is LGHNA, CDR2 YSLEER, per germline. V trimming: 5 bases; J trimming: 7 bases; junction bases outside the gene matches: 16. The CDR3 sequence is 17 residues long. The chain uses TRBV4-3 and TRBJ2-1; 8 bases line up with TRBD2. This sequence originates from a female donor with multiple sclerosis, enrolled in a pregnancy study. The input for sequencing was peripheral blood, taken after pregnancy. DNA for the CDR3: TGCGCCAGCAGCAAAGCCGGGGCCGGACTAGCTCGGAATGAGCAGTTCTTC. Protein: CASSKAGAGLARNEQFF.